This T cell receptor beta chain appears in the sequencing data of a study of blood T cell repertoires in COVID-19. Under the authors' procedure: Estimation of nucleated cell counts relied on the amplification of reference gene primers. Some clones are missing from TCRdb's copy, which holds only in-frame ones; the method was immunoSEQ multiplex PCR. The V and J calls and the clone size are those of that table, but D and trimming were determined from the DNA. The sample carries 350,000 or so clones, 85% to 90% recorded once. Membership in each cohort depended on participant-reported clinical history. Input material: PBMCs or T cells enriched from blood (not recorded which). The TCR originated in a woman aged 30 to 39 who had been exposed to COVID-19.

CDR3 coding DNA: TGTGCCACCAGTGACACATCAGACAGGCCCCAAGAGACCCAGTACTTC. This encodes CATSDTSDRPQETQYF. This chain connects TRBV24-1 to TRBJ2-5; a possible D gene is TRBD1 (6 bases). Germline CDR1 and CDR2: KGHDR and SFDVKD. Deletions cut 4 bases from V and 1 base from J, with 15 bases between. This CDR3 comprises 16 residues.